The text below deals with one T cell receptor beta chain. The data derive from a study of blood T cell repertoires in COVID-19. Study information: Donors in the United States, Italy and Spain gave samples during acute or convalescent COVID-19. The analysed material was cDNA or gDNA that came from T cells, B-cell-depleted T cells, or PBMCs.

CDR3 length: 15 residues. V was trimmed by 2 bases and J by 0 bases, leaving 10 bases between them. Germline assignment: CDR1 KGHSH and CDR2 LQKENI. Methods used by the authors: Using reference gene primer amplification, nucleated cell counts were estimated. This table comes from immunoSEQ multiplex PCR, and its TCRdb copy is limited to in-frame clones, with some not included. The V and J calls and the clone size are those of that table, but D and trimming were determined from the DNA. Of 120,000 or so clones listed, 85% to 90% are singletons. Sequenced input: peripheral blood. V gene TRBV18 combines with J gene TRBJ2-5; D perhaps matches TRBD1 (5 bases). The sequence was collected from a human donor in a cohort sampled during active COVID-19. CDR3: CASSPGAGYQETQYF. The DNA of the CDR3 is TGTGCCAGCTCACCAGGGGCCGGGTACCAAGAGACCCAGTACTTC.